A selection of T cell receptor beta chains follows, all from one sample in a study of blood T cell repertoires in COVID-19. Some clones are missing from TCRdb's copy, which holds only in-frame ones; the method was immunoSEQ multiplex PCR. The repertoire holds about 190,000 clones, with approximately 79% as singletons. Specimen: peripheral blood. These receptors all stem from a woman aged 70-85 years with acute or convalescent COVID-19. CDR3s include the opening cysteine and the closing phenylalanine or tryptophan. A D gene is named only where the DNA matches it firmly. Only some rows state a clone size, as once, few, many or a class for expanded clones.

j_call,clone_size,v_call,d_call,cdr3_aa,cdr3_nt
TRBJ2-7,.,TRBV19,TRBD1,CASTGQGDSYEQYF,TGTGCCAGTACCGGACAGGGGGACTCCTACGAGCAGTACTTC
TRBJ2-1,many,TRBV4-1,TRBD2,CASSHPSGRFNEQFF,TGCGCCAGCAGCCACCCTAGCGGGAGATTCAATGAGCAGTTCTTC
TRBJ2-1,.,TRBV6-5,.,CASRMERSSYNEQFF,TGTGCCAGCAGGATGGAGCGGAGCTCCTACAATGAGCAGTTCTTC
TRBJ2-1,.,TRBV9,.,CASSVAAGTEQFF,TGTGCCAGCAGCGTAGCTGCGGGGACTGAGCAGTTCTTC
TRBJ1-1,.,TRBV7-3,.,CASSLTGGIITEAFF,TGTGCCAGCAGCTTAACAGGGGGTATTATCACTGAAGCTTTCTTT
TRBJ2-4,.,TRBV13,.,CASSLNRGGGNIQYF,TGTGCCAGCAGCTTGAACAGGGGAGGAGGGAACATTCAGTACTTC
TRBJ2-1,.,TRBV7-2,.,CASSSSGQGSYNEQFF,TGTGCCAGCAGCTCTAGCGGCCAGGGGTCCTACAATGAGCAGTTCTTC
TRBJ1-6,.,TRBV6-5,.,CASSYEGGYNSPLHF,TGTGCCAGCAGTTACGAAGGGGGATATAATTCACCCCTCCACTTT
TRBJ2-7,once,TRBV5-1,.,CASSLDQGEYEQYF,TGCGCCAGCAGCTTGGACCAAGGAGAATACGAGCAGTACTTC
TRBJ2-2,.,TRBV30,.,CAWGGTEMGELFF,TGTGCCTGGGGGGGGACAGAGATGGGGGAGCTGTTTTTT
TRBJ2-3,.,TRBV7-2,.,CASSTGLDPRFDTQYF,TGTGCCAGCAGCACCGGACTGGACCCTCGGTTTGATACGCAGTATTTT
TRBJ2-1,.,TRBV2,TRBD2,CASSEGLAGGLSHVWQFF,TGTGCCAGCAGTGAGGGACTAGCGGGAGGTTTATCCCACGTGTGGCAGTTCTTC
TRBJ1-3,once,TRBV30,.,CAWSVRGNTIYF,TGTGCCTGGAGTGTTCGGGGAAACACCATATATTTT
TRBJ2-1,.,TRBV5-1,TRBD1,CASSSGQGDRNEQFF,TGCGCCAGCAGCTCCGGACAGGGGGATCGCAATGAGCAGTTCTTC
TRBJ2-7,.,TRBV6-5,TRBD2,CASRLGLGSYEQYF,TGTGCCAGCAGGCTGGGACTAGGATCCTACGAGCAGTACTTC
TRBJ2-7,.,TRBV2,TRBD2,CASKREGYEQYF,TGTGCCAGCAAGCGGGAGGGCTACGAGCAGTACTTC
TRBJ2-7,.,TRBV5-1,TRBD1,CASSSSPGTGSRDYEQYF,TGCGCCAGCAGCTCCAGTCCCGGGACAGGGTCCAGAGACTACGAGCAGTACTTC
TRBJ2-7,.,TRBV6-6,TRBD1,CASGSSGTGNYEQYF,TGTGCCAGCGGAAGTTCTGGGACAGGGAACTACGAGCAGTACTTC
TRBJ2-2,.,TRBV7-9,TRBD2,CASSLVSSGSETGELFF,TGTGCCAGCAGCTTAGTCTCCAGCGGGAGTGAGACCGGGGAGCTGTTTTTT
TRBJ2-7,.,TRBV5-5,TRBD1,CASSLGDRGLVQYF,TGTGCCAGCAGCTTGGGGGACAGGGGGTTGGTGCAGTACTTC
TRBJ2-1,.,TRBV6-5,TRBD2,CASSYSRLAGSNEQFF,TGTGCCAGCAGTTACTCTCGGTTAGCGGGGTCCAATGAGCAGTTCTTC
TRBJ1-4,once,TRBV5-1,.,CASSLREPNEKLFF,TGCGCCAGCAGCCTCCGGGAGCCCAATGAAAAACTGTTTTTT
TRBJ2-3,.,TRBV7-2,TRBD2,CASSSRLAGGSDTQYF,TGTGCCAGCAGCTCACGACTAGCGGGAGGATCAGATACGCAGTATTTT
TRBJ2-2,.,TRBV2,TRBD2,CASRAIAGAGGELFF,TGTGCCAGCAGGGCAATAGCGGGAGCAGGCGGGGAGCTGTTTTTT
TRBJ1-4,.,TRBV5-6,TRBD1,CASRFGTGGEKLFF,TGTGCCAGCAGATTTGGGACAGGGGGAGAAAAACTGTTTTTT
TRBJ2-1,.,TRBV11-2,TRBD2,CASSFSGTSADEQFF,TGTGCCAGCAGCTTCTCCGGGACTAGCGCGGATGAGCAGTTCTTC
TRBJ2-7,.,TRBV2,.,CASTTARFYEQYF,TGTGCCAGCACCACCGCCAGGTTCTACGAGCAGTACTTC
TRBJ1-3,few,TRBV3-1/TRBV3-2,.,CASSQDLRNTIYF,TGTGCCAGCAGCCAAGATCTTAGAAACACCATATATTTT